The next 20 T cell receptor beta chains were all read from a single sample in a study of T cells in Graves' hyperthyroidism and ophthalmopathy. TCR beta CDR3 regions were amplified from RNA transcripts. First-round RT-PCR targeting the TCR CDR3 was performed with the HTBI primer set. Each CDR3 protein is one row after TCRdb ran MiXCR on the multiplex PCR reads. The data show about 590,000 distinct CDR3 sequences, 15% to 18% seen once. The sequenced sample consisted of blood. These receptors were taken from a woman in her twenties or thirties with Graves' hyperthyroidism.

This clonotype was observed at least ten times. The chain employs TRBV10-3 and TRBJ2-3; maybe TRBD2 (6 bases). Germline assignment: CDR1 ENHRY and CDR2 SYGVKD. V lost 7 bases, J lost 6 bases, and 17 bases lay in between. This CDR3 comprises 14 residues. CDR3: CAINRDFSADTQYF. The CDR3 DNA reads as TGTGCCATCAACCGGGACTTCTCAGCGGATACGCAGTATTTT.

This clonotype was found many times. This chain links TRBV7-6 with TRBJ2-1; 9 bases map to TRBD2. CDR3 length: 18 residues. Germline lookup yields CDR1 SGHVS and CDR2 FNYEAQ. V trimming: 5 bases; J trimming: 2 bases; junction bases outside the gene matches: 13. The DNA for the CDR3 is TGTGCCAGCAGCCTCGATCGCAGCGGGAGGAACCCCTACAATGAGCAGTTCTTC. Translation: CASSLDRSGRNPYNEQFF. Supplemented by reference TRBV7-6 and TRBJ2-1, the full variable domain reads GAGVSQSPRYKVTKRGQDVALRCDPISGHVSLYWYRQALGQGPEFLTYFNYEAQQDKSGLPNDRFSAERPEGSISTLTIQRTEQRDSAMYRCASSLDRSGRNPYNEQFFGPGTRLTVL.

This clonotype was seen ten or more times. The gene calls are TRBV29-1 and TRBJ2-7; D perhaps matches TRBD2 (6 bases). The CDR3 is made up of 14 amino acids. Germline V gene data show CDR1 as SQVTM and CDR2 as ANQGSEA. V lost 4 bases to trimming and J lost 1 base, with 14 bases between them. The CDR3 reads CSVVPGAISYEQYF. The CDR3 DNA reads TGCAGCGTTGTTCCGGGAGCCATTTCCTACGAGCAGTACTTC.

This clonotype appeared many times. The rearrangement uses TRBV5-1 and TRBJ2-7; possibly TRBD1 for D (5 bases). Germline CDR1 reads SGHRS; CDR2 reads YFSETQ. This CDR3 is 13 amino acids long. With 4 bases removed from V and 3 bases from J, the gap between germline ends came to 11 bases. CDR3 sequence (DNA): TGCGCCAGCAGCCGCTACGACAGCTACGAGCAGTACTTC. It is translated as CASSRYDSYEQYF.

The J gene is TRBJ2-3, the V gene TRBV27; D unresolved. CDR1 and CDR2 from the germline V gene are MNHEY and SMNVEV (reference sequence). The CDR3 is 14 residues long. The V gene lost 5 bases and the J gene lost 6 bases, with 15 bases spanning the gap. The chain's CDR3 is CASSPNPSRDTQYF. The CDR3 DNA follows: TGTGCCAGCAGTCCTAACCCAAGTAGGGATACGCAGTATTTT.

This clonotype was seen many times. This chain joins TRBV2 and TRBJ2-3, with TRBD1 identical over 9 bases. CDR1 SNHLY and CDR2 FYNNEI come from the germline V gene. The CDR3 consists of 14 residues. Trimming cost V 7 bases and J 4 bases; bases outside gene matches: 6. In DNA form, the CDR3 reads TGTGCCAGCATGGTGACAGGGGGATCAGATACGCAGTATTTT. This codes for CASMVTGGSDTQYF.

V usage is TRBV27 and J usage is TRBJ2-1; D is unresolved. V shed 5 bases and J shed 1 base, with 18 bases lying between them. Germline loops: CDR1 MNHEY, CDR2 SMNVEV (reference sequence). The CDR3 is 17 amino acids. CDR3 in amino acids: CASSPPDGRISYNEQFF. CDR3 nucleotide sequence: TGTGCCAGCAGTCCCCCCGACGGACGGATATCCTACAATGAGCAGTTCTTC.

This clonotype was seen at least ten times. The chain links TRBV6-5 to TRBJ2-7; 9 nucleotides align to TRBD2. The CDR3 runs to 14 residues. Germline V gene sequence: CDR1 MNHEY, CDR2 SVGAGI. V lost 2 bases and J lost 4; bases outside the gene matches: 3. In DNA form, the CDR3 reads TGTGCCAGCAGTTACCAGACTAGCGGATACGAGCAGTACTTC. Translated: CASSYQTSGYEQYF.

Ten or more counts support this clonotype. The CDR3 is CASMGGTGTDTQYF. CDR3 in DNA: TGTGCCAGCATGGGGGGCACCGGCACAGATACGCAGTATTTT. The gene calls are TRBV2 and TRBJ2-3; possibly TRBD1 or TRBD2 for D (6 bases each). The germline gives CDR1 SNHLY, CDR2 FYNNEI. The CDR3 is made up of 14 amino acids. Deletions cut 7 bases from V and 1 base from J, with 12 bases between.

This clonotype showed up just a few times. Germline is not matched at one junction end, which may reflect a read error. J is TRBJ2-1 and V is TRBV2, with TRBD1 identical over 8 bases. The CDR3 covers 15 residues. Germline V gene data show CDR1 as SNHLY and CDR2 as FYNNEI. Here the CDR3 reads CAGDRLPYPYNKQFF. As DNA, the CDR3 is TGTGCCGGGGACAGGTTACCTTATCCCTACAATAAGCAGTTCTTC. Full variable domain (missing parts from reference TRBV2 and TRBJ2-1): EPEVTQTPSHQVTQMGQEVILRCVPISNHLYFYWYRQILGQKVEFLVSFYNNEISEKSEIFDDQFSVERPDGSNFTLKIRSTKLEDSAMYFCAGDRLPYPYNKQFFGPGTRLTVL.

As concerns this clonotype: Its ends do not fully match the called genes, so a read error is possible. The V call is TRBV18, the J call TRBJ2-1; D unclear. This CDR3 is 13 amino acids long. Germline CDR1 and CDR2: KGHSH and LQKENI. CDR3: CASCLASYDEQFF. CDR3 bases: TGTGCCAGCTGTCTGGCCTCCTACGATGAGCAGTTCTTC. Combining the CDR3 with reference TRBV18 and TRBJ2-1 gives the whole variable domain NAGVMQNPRHLVRRRGQEARLRCSPMKGHSHVYWYRQLPEEGLKFMVYLQKENIIDESGMPKERFSAEFPKEGPSILRIQQVVRGDSAAYFCASCLASYDEQFFGPGTRLTVL.

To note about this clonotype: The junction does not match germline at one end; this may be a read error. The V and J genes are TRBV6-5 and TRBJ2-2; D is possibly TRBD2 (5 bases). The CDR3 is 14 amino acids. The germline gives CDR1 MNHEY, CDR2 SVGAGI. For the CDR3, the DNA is TGTGCCAGCAGTTACTCGTCCCTCGCCGGGGAGCCGTTTTTT. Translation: CASSYSSLAGEPFF.

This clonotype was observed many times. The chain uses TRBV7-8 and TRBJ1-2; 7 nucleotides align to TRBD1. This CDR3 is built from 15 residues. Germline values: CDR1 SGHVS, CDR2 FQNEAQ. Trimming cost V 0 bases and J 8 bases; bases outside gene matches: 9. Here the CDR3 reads CASSLAVRTGMGYTF. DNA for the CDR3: TGTGCCAGCAGCTTAGCCGTCCGGACAGGCATGGGCTACACCTTC.

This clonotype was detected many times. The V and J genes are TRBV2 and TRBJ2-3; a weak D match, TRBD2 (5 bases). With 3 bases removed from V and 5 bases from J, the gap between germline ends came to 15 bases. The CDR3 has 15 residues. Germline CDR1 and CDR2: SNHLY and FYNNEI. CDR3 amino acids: CASSDVGRAGDTQYF. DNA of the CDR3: TGTGCCAGCAGTGATGTCGGACGGGCGGGAGATACGCAGTATTTT.

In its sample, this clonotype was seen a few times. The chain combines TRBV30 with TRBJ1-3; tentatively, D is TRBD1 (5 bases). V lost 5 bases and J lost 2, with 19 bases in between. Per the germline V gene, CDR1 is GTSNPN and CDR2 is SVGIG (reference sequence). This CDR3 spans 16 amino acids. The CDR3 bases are TGTGCCTGGTCCCCCGCCGGGACTGCTCCTGGAAACACCATATATTTT. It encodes CAWSPAGTAPGNTIYF.

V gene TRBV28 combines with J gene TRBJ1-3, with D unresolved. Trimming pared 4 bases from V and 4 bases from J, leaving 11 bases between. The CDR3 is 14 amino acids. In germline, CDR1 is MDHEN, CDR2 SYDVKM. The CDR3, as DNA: TGTGCCAGCAGTTCCCAGGACGGGGGAAACACCATATATTTT. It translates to CASSSQDGGNTIYF.

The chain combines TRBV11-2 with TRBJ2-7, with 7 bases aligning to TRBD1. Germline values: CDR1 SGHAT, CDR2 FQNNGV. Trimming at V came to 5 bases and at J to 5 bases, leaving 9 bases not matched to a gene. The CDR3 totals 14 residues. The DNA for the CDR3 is TGTGCCAGCAGCCGTCCCTCACAGGGGAACGAGCAGTACTTC. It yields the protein CASSRPSQGNEQYF.

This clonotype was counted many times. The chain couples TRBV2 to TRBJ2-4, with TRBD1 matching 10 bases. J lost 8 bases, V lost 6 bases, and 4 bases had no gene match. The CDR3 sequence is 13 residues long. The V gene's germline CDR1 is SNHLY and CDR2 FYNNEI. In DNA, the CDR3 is TGTGCCAGCAGCGGGACAGGGGATCACATTCAGTACTTC. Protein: CASSGTGDHIQYF.

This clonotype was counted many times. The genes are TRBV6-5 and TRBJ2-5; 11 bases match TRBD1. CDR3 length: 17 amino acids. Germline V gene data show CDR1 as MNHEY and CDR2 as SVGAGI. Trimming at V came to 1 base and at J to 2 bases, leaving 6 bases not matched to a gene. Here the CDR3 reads CASSYYRDRGIQETQYF. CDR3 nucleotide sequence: TGTGCCAGCAGTTACTACAGGGACAGGGGGATACAAGAGACCCAGTACTTC.

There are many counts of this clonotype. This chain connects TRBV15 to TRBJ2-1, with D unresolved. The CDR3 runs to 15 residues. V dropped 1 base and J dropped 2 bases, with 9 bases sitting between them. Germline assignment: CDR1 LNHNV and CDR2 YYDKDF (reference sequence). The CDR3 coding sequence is TGTGCCACCAGCAGAGCTGTGGCTCCCTACAATGAGCAGTTCTTC. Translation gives CATSRAVAPYNEQFF.